This T cell receptor (beta chain) came from a study of blood T cell repertoires in COVID-19. In the original analysis: Cell counts per sample came from amplifying reference gene primers. Method: immunoSEQ multiplex PCR; TCRdb's copy keeps in-frame clones and lacks some. V, J and clone size reflect that table, while D and trimming were determined from the DNA. In the table there are approximately 77,000 clones, approximately 85% of which are singletons. The CDR3 has 18 amino acids. V lost 0 bases to trimming and J lost 7 bases; unmatched junction nucleotides: 13. The germline V gene has CDR1 SGHDN and CDR2 FVKESK.

The sequence derives from a man aged 45 to 65 with COVID-19, enrolled during active disease. The chain carries TRBV14 and TRBJ1-2, with 11 bases lining up with TRBD1. The sample comprised peripheral blood. The CDR3 coding sequence is TGTGCCAGCAGCCAAGATAGAGGACAAGGGACAGGGGGAAGTGGCTACACCTTC. Amino acid sequence: CASSQDRGQGTGGSGYTF.